These 8 T cell receptor beta chains share one sample of origin, sequenced in a study of CD8+CD57+ T cells in acquired aplastic anemia. The template for TCR beta VDJ and CDR3 sequence profiling was genomic DNA. TCRdb called the reads again in MiXCR, with one record for every CDR3 protein. The sample consists of a few hundred thousand distinct CDR3 sequences, roughly 55% of them appearing once. Sequencing was performed on sorted CD4+, CD8+, or CD8+CD57+ T cells (not recorded which) from PBMCs. These receptors all come from a human donor in good health.

The DNA of the CDR3 is TGTGCCAGCAGCTCCGCCGGGACTAGCGGGGGTTACAATGAGCAGTTCTTC. Translated: CASSSAGTSGGYNEQFF. The chain employs TRBV7-9 and TRBJ2-1; 14 bases align to TRBD2. With V trimmed by 4 bases and J by 4 bases, 6 bases remained unmatched. Germline lookup yields CDR1 SEHNR and CDR2 FQNEAQ (reference sequence). This CDR3 comprises 17 residues.

The chain employs TRBV7-4 and TRBJ2-7; no firm D call. From germline, CDR1 is SGHVT and CDR2 SQSDAQ. This CDR3 has 12 residues. Between the trimmed V and J ends, which lost 5 bases and 5 bases, there was a span of 10 bases. The DNA of the CDR3 is TGTGCCAGCAGCGTAGACGGGCACGAGCAGTACTTC. It specifies CASSVDGHEQYF.

V usage is TRBV7-2 and J usage is TRBJ2-3; 8 bases line up with TRBD1. V lost 4 bases and J lost 4; bases outside the gene matches: 7. Germline CDR1 is SGHTA and CDR2 is FQGNSA. The CDR3 has 15 amino acids. CDR3 loop: CASSSPGQAADTQYF. CDR3 bases: TGTGCCAGCAGCTCCCCGGGACAGGCCGCAGATACGCAGTATTTT.

The gene calls are TRBV9 and TRBJ2-5; D is unresolved. The CDR3 runs to 14 residues. Germline V lookup: CDR1 SGDLS, CDR2 YYNGEE. Trimming shortened V by 3 bases and J by 5 bases, and 14 bases separated the two germline ends. The CDR3 protein is CASSADGRGETQYF. The CDR3 DNA reads TGTGCCAGCAGCGCAGACGGCCGTGGGGAGACCCAGTACTTC.

This clonotype was picked up a small number of times. The chain employs TRBV6-6 and TRBJ2-5; 7 nucleotides match TRBD1. The CDR3 extends over 13 amino acids. CDR1 is MNHNY, CDR2 SVGAGI, per germline (reference sequence). Losses at the gene ends were 8 bases for V and 9 bases for J; bases not matched to a gene: 12. This chain's CDR3 is CASRMTTGTAQYF. CDR3 DNA sequence: TGTGCCAGCCGAATGACAACCGGGACAGCCCAGTACTTC.

The chain is built from TRBV25-1 and TRBJ2-1; no reliable D call. V was clipped by 5 bases and J by 8 bases, with 19 bases between them. The CDR3 has 15 residues. Germline CDR1 reads MGHDK; CDR2 reads SYGVNS. CDR3 DNA: TGTGCCAGCAGTCCCCGCCTAGGTCAGGACGATGAGCAGTTCTTC. This sequence encodes CASSPRLGQDDEQFF. Full variable domain (rest looked up from reference TRBV25-1 and TRBJ2-1): EADIYQTPRYLVIGTGKKITLECSQTMGHDKMYWYQQDPGMELHLIHYSYGVNSTEKGDLSSESTVSRIRTEHFPLTLESARPSHTSQYLCASSPRLGQDDEQFFGPGTRLTVL.

The J gene is TRBJ2-3, the V gene TRBV2; D might be TRBD2 (5 bases). Trimming cost V 5 bases and J 1 base, with 13 bases left between them. The CDR3 has 15 residues. From germline, CDR1 is SNHLY and CDR2 FYNNEI. The CDR3 sequence is CASSSGFWGTDTQYF. The CDR3 DNA reads as TGTGCCAGCAGTTCGGGATTTTGGGGCACAGATACGCAGTATTTT.

The genes are TRBV29-1 and TRBJ2-7, with a weak D call TRBD2 (6 bases). The CDR3 is 15 amino acids. CDR1 and CDR2 from the germline V gene are SQVTM and ANQGSEA. Trimming left V 0 bases short and J 1 base short, with 13 bases between. In nucleotides, the CDR3 is TGCAGCGTTGAAGACCGGGACTCGAGATCCTACGAGCAGTACTTC. Translated, it gives CSVEDRDSRSYEQYF.